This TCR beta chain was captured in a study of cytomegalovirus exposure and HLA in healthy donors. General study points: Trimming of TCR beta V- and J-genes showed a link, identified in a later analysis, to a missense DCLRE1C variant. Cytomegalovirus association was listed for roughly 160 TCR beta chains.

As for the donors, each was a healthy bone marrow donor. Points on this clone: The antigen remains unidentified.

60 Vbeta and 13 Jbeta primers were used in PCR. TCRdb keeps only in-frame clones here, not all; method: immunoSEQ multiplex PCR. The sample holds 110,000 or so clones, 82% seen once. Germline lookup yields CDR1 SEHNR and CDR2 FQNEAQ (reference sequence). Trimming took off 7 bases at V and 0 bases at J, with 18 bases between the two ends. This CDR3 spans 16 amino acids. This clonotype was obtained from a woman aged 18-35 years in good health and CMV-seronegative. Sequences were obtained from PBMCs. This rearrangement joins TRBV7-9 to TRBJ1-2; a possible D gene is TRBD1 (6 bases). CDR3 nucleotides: TGTGCCAGCACTGGGACATCTGGTCTACCTAACTATGGCTACACCTTC. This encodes CASTGTSGLPNYGYTF.